These T cell receptor beta chains were read from a single sample in a study of human T cells and chemical hapten exposure. From the RACE reads, TCRdb called clonotypes with MiXCR, one entry per CDR3 protein. The sample includes about 34,000 distinct CDR3 sequences, around 6.8% of them seen just once. The input for sequencing was whole blood, taken in connection with sensitization to the hapten diphenylcyclopropenone (DPC). Every receptor here comes from a woman aged 30 to 39 with alopecia areata. Some clones in this sample may be carry-over from other donors' samples. CDR3s include the opening cysteine and the closing phenylalanine or tryptophan. Fields, in order: J gene, D gene, clone size, V gene, CDR3 DNA, CDR3 protein. D genes are given only for firm matches. Size is stated for part of the rows, as once, few or many counts, or as a class when the clone is expanded.

>TRBJ2-6|.|few|TRBV7-2
TGTGCCAGCAGCCCTCCTACTGGGGCCAACGTCCTGACTTTC
CASSPPTGANVLTF
>TRBJ1-1|.|.|TRBV12-3/TRBV12-4
TGTGCCAGCAGTTTAGGTCAAGGGGTGAACACTGAAGCTTTCTTT
CASSLGQGVNTEAFF
>TRBJ2-1|.|.|TRBV12-3/TRBV12-4
TGTGCCAGCAGTTATAAGGGTAATGAGCAGTTCTTC
CASSYKGNEQFF
>TRBJ2-3|TRBD2|many|TRBV20-1
TGCAGTGCTCCCCGGACTAGCCAGAGCACAGATACGCAGTATTTT
CSAPRTSQSTDTQYF
>TRBJ2-7|.|many|TRBV12-3/TRBV12-4
TGTGCCAGCAGTCGGGGTTCGAACGAGCAGTACTTC
CASSRGSNEQYF
>TRBJ2-3|.|many|TRBV7-8
TGTGCCAGCACCCCTAGCAGGGGGACTTCTAGCACAGATACGCAGTATTTT
CASTPSRGTSSTDTQYF
>TRBJ1-5|.|many|TRBV12-3/TRBV12-4
TGTGCCAGCAGTTCCAATGCAGGTATCAATCAGCCCCAGCATTTT
CASSSNAGINQPQHF
>TRBJ2-1|.|few|TRBV28
TGTGCCAGCAGTTCTACCGTAATCAATGAGCAGTTCTTC
CASSSTVINEQFF
>TRBJ1-5|TRBD1|many|TRBV9
TGTGCCAGCAGCACGACAGGGACGGGAGTTCAGCCCCAGCATTTT
CASSTTGTGVQPQHF
>TRBJ2-3|TRBD2|many|TRBV3-1
TGTGCCAGCAGCCAAGGAGACGTCCTAGCGGGGTCTTTAAGTCCGTATTTT
CASSQGDVLAGSLSPYF
>TRBJ1-6|.|many|TRBV6-5
TGTGCCAGCAGTTACCGCCCGGGGGGTAGCGATTCACCCCTCCACTTT
CASSYRPGGSDSPLHF
>TRBJ2-7|TRBD2|.|TRBV9
TGTGCCAGCAGCGTAGCCGTTAGCGGGTACGAGCAGTACTTC
CASSVAVSGYEQYF
>TRBJ2-3|.|.|TRBV7-8
TGTGCCAGCACCCATACAGATACGCAGTATTTT
CASTHTDTQYF
>TRBJ1-2|.|medium-sized|TRBV5-1
TGCGCCAGCAGCACCCAGGGAGATGGCTACACCTTC
CASSTQGDGYTF
>TRBJ1-2|.|few|TRBV29-1
TGCAGCGTTGGGGGGGCTGATTCTAACTATGGCTACACCTTC
CSVGGADSNYGYTF
>TRBJ1-1|.|few|TRBV7-6
TGTGCCAGCAGCTTGAGGGGACAGAACACTGAAGCTTTCTTT
CASSLRGQNTEAFF
>TRBJ2-7|TRBD1|many|TRBV29-1
TGCAGCGTTAAACAACAGGGGTCCTCCTACGAGCAGTACTTC
CSVKQQGSSYEQYF
>TRBJ2-7|TRBD2|.|TRBV12-3/TRBV12-4
TGTGCCAGCAGCCTCGGACTAGCGGGTACCTACGAGCAGTACTTC
CASSLGLAGTYEQYF
>TRBJ1-1|.|many|TRBV15
TGTGCCACCAGCCCTCGGCGGTACACTGAAGCTTTCTTT
CATSPRRYTEAFF
>TRBJ1-1|TRBD1|many|TRBV29-1
TGCAGCGGTGGGACAGGGGCGGAGGGAGCTTTCTTT
CSGGTGAEGAFF
>TRBJ2-1|.|few|TRBV7-2
TGTGCCAGCAGCTTAGCGTTGGGGAGCTCCTACAATGAGCAGTTCTTC
CASSLALGSSYNEQFF
>TRBJ1-5|.|many|TRBV3-1
TGTGCCAGCAGCCAAGATCTAGGTCAGCCCCAGCATTTT
CASSQDLGQPQHF
>TRBJ2-7|.|many|TRBV6-5
TGTGCCAGCAGTCCGAACCTAGGACTGAACTCCTACGAGCAGTACTTC
CASSPNLGLNSYEQYF
>TRBJ2-1|.|.|TRBV3-1
TGTGCCAGCAGCAGTATCGGGATTAGTGACTACAATGAGCAGTTCTTC
CASSSIGISDYNEQFF
>TRBJ2-7|TRBD1|many|TRBV10-3
TGTGCCATCAGTGAAGGAGGGACAGGGGGCCACGAGCAGTACTTC
CAISEGGTGGHEQYF
>TRBJ1-1|.|many|TRBV29-1
TGCAGCGCCGTGGGGGGGCAGAGCACTGAAGCTTTCTTT
CSAVGGQSTEAFF
>TRBJ2-3|.|few|TRBV7-3
TGTGCCAGCAGCTTAACGGGTGGATCAGATACGCAGTATTTT
CASSLTGGSDTQYF
>TRBJ1-2|.|.|TRBV4-2
TGTGCCAGCAGCCAAGATCGGCAGGGACGTGGCTACACCTTC
CASSQDRQGRGYTF
>TRBJ1-6|.|few|TRBV6-6
TGTGCCAGCGGGACTCTAGATTCACCCCTCCACTTT
CASGTLDSPLHF
>TRBJ2-7|.|.|TRBV6-2/TRBV6-3
TGTGCCAGCACCTCCTTGTCCCGAGGGGCCTACGAGCAGTACTTC
CASTSLSRGAYEQYF
>TRBJ2-7|.|many|TRBV7-9
TGTGCCAGCAGCTTAGGAGTCGGAGTTAGCTCCTACGAGCAGTACTTC
CASSLGVGVSSYEQYF
>TRBJ1-1|.|few|TRBV15
TGTGCCACCAGCAGAGGGGACGGCACTGAAGCTTTCTTT
CATSRGDGTEAFF
>TRBJ1-1|TRBD1|.|TRBV29-1
TGCAGCGTTAGACAGGGGCGAGCCACTGAAGCTTTCTTT
CSVRQGRATEAFF
>TRBJ2-7|.|few|TRBV7-9
TGTGCCAGCAGCCCTCTCAGAGAGCAGTACTTC
CASSPLREQYF
>TRBJ2-2|.|many|TRBV5-1
TGCGCCAGCAGCTTCAACGGGGCGAACACCGGGGAGCTGTTTTTT
CASSFNGANTGELFF
>TRBJ2-2|.|.|TRBV7-3
TGTGCCAGCAGCTTATTCCAGGGTGCCACCGGGGAGCTGTTTTTT
CASSLFQGATGELFF
>TRBJ1-5|.|.|TRBV24-1
TGTGCCACCAGTGACAGGCAGGGTGGGGGCAGCAATCAGCCCCAGCATTTT
CATSDRQGGGSNQPQHF
>TRBJ2-3|.|few|TRBV6-5
TGTGCCAGCAGTTCGACTAGTGGTACGCAGTATTTT
CASSSTSGTQYF
>TRBJ2-5|.|.|TRBV12-3/TRBV12-4
TGTGCCATCCAGCCAAGGGCGCAAGAGACCCAGTACTTC
CAIQPRAQETQYF
>TRBJ1-6|.|few|TRBV12-3/TRBV12-4
TGTGCCAGCAGTTTAGAACTAATCGGATCACCCCTCCACTTT
CASSLELIGSPLHF
>TRBJ2-3|TRBD2|few|TRBV7-9
TGTGCCAGCAAAGAGCGGGGTTCCGATACGCAGTATTTT
CASKERGSDTQYF
>TRBJ2-2|.|.|TRBV9
TGTGCCAGCAGTCCCCACGGGGCGAACACCGGGGAGCTGTTTTTT
CASSPHGANTGELFF
>TRBJ1-1|.|many|TRBV7-8
TGTGCCAGCAGCCAAGGATTGAGGACTGAAGCTTTCTTT
CASSQGLRTEAFF
>TRBJ1-1|.|many|TRBV29-1
TGCAGCGTTGAAACATCGAACACTGAAGCTTTCTTT
CSVETSNTEAFF
>TRBJ1-5|.|many|TRBV19
TGTGCCAGTAAGGAGCAATATTTTAGCAATCAGCCCCAGCATTTT
CASKEQYFSNQPQHF